Listed below are T cell receptor beta chains from one sample, sequenced in a study of shared clonotypes between healthy human individuals. Profiling relied on immunoSEQ multiplex PCR, and the TCRdb table lists in-frame clones only, not all of them. In the table there are 100,000 or so clones, 68% of which are singletons. Sample: memory CD8+ T cells sorted from blood. The receptors were gathered from a woman aged 25 to 39 in good health. Each CDR3 is given with its conserved first and last residue. The order of the fields is J gene, D gene, V gene, clone size, CDR3 protein, CDR3 DNA. The D gene is left open where the match is weak. Clone size is not always given. Where it is, it says once, few, many or a class for expanded clones.

J: TRBJ1-3
D: .
V: TRBV19
size: .
CDR3: CASRVGAGAGNTIYF
DNA: TGTGCCAGCCGGGTGGGAGCGGGCGCGGGAAACACCATATATTTT

J: TRBJ1-2
D: TRBD1
V: TRBV29-1
size: .
CDR3: CSVEGKFRGPSGYTF
DNA: TGCAGCGTTGAAGGCAAATTCAGGGGGCCGAGTGGCTACACCTTC

J: TRBJ2-1
D: TRBD2
V: TRBV6-5
size: once
CDR3: CASSKKREVYNEQFF
DNA: TGTGCCAGCAGTAAAAAGCGGGAAGTCTACAATGAGCAGTTCTTC

J: TRBJ2-3
D: .
V: TRBV10-3
size: .
CDR3: CAISDRDTQYF
DNA: TGTGCCATCAGTGACAGGGATACGCAGTATTTT

J: TRBJ2-3
D: .
V: TRBV2
size: .
CDR3: CASSKAWTKFTDTQYF
DNA: TGTGCCAGCAGTAAAGCCTGGACAAAATTCACAGATACGCAGTATTTT

J: TRBJ2-1
D: TRBD2
V: TRBV5-1
size: .
CDR3: CASSLNVEREGNEQFF
DNA: TGCGCCAGCAGCTTGAATGTGGAGCGGGAGGGCAATGAGCAGTTCTTC

J: TRBJ1-3
D: .
V: TRBV4-1
size: few
CDR3: CASSPGIAGNTIYF
DNA: TGCGCCAGCAGCCCCGGGATAGCTGGAAACACCATATATTTT

J: TRBJ1-2
D: .
V: TRBV7-9
size: .
CDR3: CASSFPLTLPNYGYTF
DNA: TGTGCCAGCAGCTTCCCTCTTACCCTCCCAAACTATGGCTACACCTTC

J: TRBJ1-2
D: .
V: TRBV19
size: many
CDR3: CASSIWQASGYTF
DNA: TGTGCCAGTAGTATATGGCAGGCGTCGGGCTACACCTTC

J: TRBJ2-1
D: .
V: TRBV9
size: .
CDR3: CASRDQYNEQFF
DNA: TGTGCCAGCAGGGACCAGTACAATGAGCAGTTCTTC

J: TRBJ1-2
D: TRBD1
V: TRBV28
size: .
CDR3: CASSYDRAEPFNYGYTF
DNA: TGTGCCAGCAGTTATGACAGGGCTGAACCCTTTAACTATGGCTACACCTTC